Listed below are T cell receptor beta chains from one sample, sequenced in a study of T cell responses to AZD1222 COVID-19 vaccine. The repertoire was sequenced with immunoSEQ multiplex PCR; TCRdb's copy has only in-frame clones and lacks some. Among under 150,000 clones listed, 88% were seen once. Sample: peripheral blood, taken on day 0 of MenACWY control vaccination. The receptors were gathered from an adult in good health. The CDR3 runs from the conserved cysteine through the conserved F or W. The order of the fields is V gene, J gene, D gene, clone size, CDR3 protein, CDR3 DNA. The D gene is left open where the match is weak. Not every row has a clone size; where given, it reads once, few, many or a size class.

v_gene: TRBV30; j_gene: TRBJ2-3; d_gene: TRBD2; abundance: NA; CDR3aa: CAWSRSGSFDTQYF; CDR3nt: TGTGCCTGGAGTCGTAGCGGGAGTTTCGATACGCAGTATTTT
v_gene: TRBV6-1; j_gene: TRBJ1-4; d_gene: TRBD1; abundance: NA; CDR3aa: CASSEGTGVEKLFF; CDR3nt: TGTGCCAGCAGTGAAGGGACAGGGGTTGAAAAACTGTTTTTT
v_gene: TRBV3-1/TRBV3-2; j_gene: TRBJ2-2; d_gene: NA; abundance: NA; CDR3aa: CASSRHGASRSAGELFF; CDR3nt: TGTGCCAGCAGTAGGCACGGGGCGTCGAGGAGTGCCGGGGAGCTGTTTTTT
v_gene: TRBV19; j_gene: TRBJ2-7; d_gene: TRBD1; abundance: NA; CDR3aa: CASRPGQGPYEQYF; CDR3nt: TGTGCCAGTAGGCCGGGACAGGGGCCTTACGAGCAGTACTTC
v_gene: TRBV7-3; j_gene: TRBJ2-3; d_gene: NA; abundance: NA; CDR3aa: CASSFTRDTQYF; CDR3nt: TGTGCCAGCAGTTTCACCCGCGATACGCAGTATTTT
v_gene: TRBV2; j_gene: TRBJ2-5; d_gene: NA; abundance: few; CDR3aa: CASRGVFRETQYF; CDR3nt: TGTGCCAGCAGGGGGGTGTTCAGGGAGACCCAGTACTTC
v_gene: TRBV5-6; j_gene: TRBJ2-1; d_gene: NA; abundance: NA; CDR3aa: CASSLTPVGAYNEQFF; CDR3nt: TGTGCCAGCAGCTTGACTCCGGTGGGAGCCTACAATGAGCAGTTCTTC
v_gene: TRBV3-1/TRBV3-2; j_gene: TRBJ2-7; d_gene: NA; abundance: NA; CDR3aa: CASSPGSYEQYF; CDR3nt: TGTGCCAGCAGCCCTGGTAGCTACGAGCAGTACTTC
v_gene: TRBV5-1; j_gene: TRBJ2-1; d_gene: NA; abundance: once; CDR3aa: CASSGGTAQEQFF; CDR3nt: TGCGCCAGCAGCGGGGGGACCGCCCAGGAGCAGTTCTTC
v_gene: TRBV7-9; j_gene: TRBJ2-3; d_gene: NA; abundance: NA; CDR3aa: CASSFSTDTQYF; CDR3nt: TGTGCCAGCAGTTTCAGCACAGATACGCAGTATTTT
v_gene: TRBV30; j_gene: TRBJ2-6; d_gene: NA; abundance: NA; CDR3aa: CACPAGVGANVLTF; CDR3nt: TGTGCCTGTCCCGCTGGGGTCGGGGCCAACGTCCTGACTTTC
v_gene: TRBV2; j_gene: TRBJ1-6; d_gene: NA; abundance: NA; CDR3aa: CASSELRASWAPLHF; CDR3nt: TGTGCCAGCAGTGAATTACGGGCGAGTTGGGCACCCCTCCACTTT
v_gene: TRBV5-1; j_gene: TRBJ1-3; d_gene: NA; abundance: NA; CDR3aa: CASSLVGSSGNTIYF; CDR3nt: TGCGCCAGCAGCTTGGTGGGGAGCTCTGGAAACACCATATATTTT
v_gene: TRBV19; j_gene: TRBJ2-1; d_gene: NA; abundance: NA; CDR3aa: CASSIVLDSLSSYNEQFF; CDR3nt: TGTGCCAGTAGTATCGTGCTGGACAGCTTGAGCTCCTACAATGAGCAGTTCTTC
v_gene: TRBV28; j_gene: TRBJ1-2; d_gene: NA; abundance: NA; CDR3aa: CASTQLGYGYTF; CDR3nt: TGTGCCAGCACCCAGCTTGGCTATGGCTACACCTTC
v_gene: TRBV9; j_gene: TRBJ2-3; d_gene: NA; abundance: NA; CDR3aa: CASSVTLLGFGTDTQYF; CDR3nt: TGTGCCAGCAGCGTTACCCTTCTGGGGTTTGGGACAGATACGCAGTATTTT
v_gene: TRBV2; j_gene: TRBJ2-5; d_gene: NA; abundance: NA; CDR3aa: CASSQETQYF; CDR3nt: TGTGCCAGCAGCCAAGAGACCCAGTACTTC
v_gene: TRBV5-6; j_gene: TRBJ1-2; d_gene: TRBD1; abundance: NA; CDR3aa: CASSLLGQESHTF; CDR3nt: TGTGCCAGCAGCTTGTTGGGACAGGAAAGCCACACCTTC
v_gene: TRBV6-6; j_gene: TRBJ1-6; d_gene: NA; abundance: NA; CDR3aa: CASSPAADNSPLHF; CDR3nt: TGTGCCAGCAGCCCCGCAGCTGATAATTCACCCCTCCACTTT
v_gene: TRBV9; j_gene: TRBJ1-3; d_gene: TRBD1; abundance: once; CDR3aa: CASSPQTGSGNTIYF; CDR3nt: TGTGCCAGCAGCCCTCAGACAGGGTCTGGAAACACCATATATTTT
v_gene: TRBV5-1; j_gene: TRBJ2-5; d_gene: TRBD2; abundance: NA; CDR3aa: CASSLKTSGRGETQYF; CDR3nt: TGCGCCAGCAGCTTGAAAACTAGCGGGAGGGGGGAGACCCAGTACTTC
v_gene: TRBV5-1; j_gene: TRBJ1-1; d_gene: TRBD1; abundance: NA; CDR3aa: CASNPGQSFTEAFF; CDR3nt: TGCGCCAGCAATCCGGGACAGAGTTTTACTGAAGCTTTCTTT
v_gene: TRBV5-1; j_gene: TRBJ2-7; d_gene: NA; abundance: NA; CDR3aa: CASSGGLNPIYEQYF; CDR3nt: TGCGCCAGCAGCGGGGGCCTCAACCCAATCTACGAGCAGTACTTC
v_gene: TRBV27; j_gene: TRBJ1-2; d_gene: NA; abundance: once; CDR3aa: CASTTTRNPLLGYTF; CDR3nt: TGTGCCAGCACCACAACCCGAAACCCTCTGCTTGGCTACACCTTC
v_gene: TRBV19; j_gene: TRBJ2-5; d_gene: TRBD2; abundance: NA; CDR3aa: CASGLAVTGTQYF; CDR3nt: TGTGCCAGTGGACTAGCGGTGACCGGGACCCAGTACTTC
v_gene: TRBV27; j_gene: TRBJ1-5; d_gene: NA; abundance: NA; CDR3aa: CASSDTRVGNQPQHF; CDR3nt: TGTGCCAGCAGTGATACCAGGGTCGGCAATCAGCCCCAGCATTTT
v_gene: TRBV14; j_gene: TRBJ1-1; d_gene: NA; abundance: NA; CDR3aa: CASSLQGYTEAFF; CDR3nt: TGTGCCAGCAGCCTACAGGGATACACTGAAGCTTTCTTT
v_gene: TRBV28; j_gene: TRBJ1-5; d_gene: NA; abundance: once; CDR3aa: CASCWDLTQNQPQHF; CDR3nt: TGTGCCAGCTGCTGGGACCTGACGCAAAATCAGCCCCAGCATTTT
v_gene: TRBV29-1; j_gene: TRBJ2-7; d_gene: NA; abundance: once; CDR3aa: CSVEGSYEQYF; CDR3nt: TGCAGCGTTGAGGGGAGCTACGAGCAGTACTTC
v_gene: TRBV28; j_gene: TRBJ2-7; d_gene: NA; abundance: NA; CDR3aa: CASSLSTGQYEQYF; CDR3nt: TGTGCCAGCAGTTTATCGACGGGCCAGTACGAGCAGTACTTC
v_gene: TRBV3-1/TRBV3-2; j_gene: TRBJ2-1; d_gene: NA; abundance: NA; CDR3aa: CASSQDGLFEQFF; CDR3nt: TGTGCCAGCAGCCAAGATGGTCTCTTTGAGCAGTTCTTC
v_gene: TRBV7-6; j_gene: TRBJ2-1; d_gene: NA; abundance: NA; CDR3aa: CASSSPLRKAYNEQFF; CDR3nt: TGTGCCAGCAGCTCTCCACTACGAAAAGCCTACAATGAGCAGTTCTTC
v_gene: TRBV7-9; j_gene: TRBJ2-1; d_gene: TRBD2; abundance: NA; CDR3aa: CASSPVAGVSYNEQFF; CDR3nt: TGTGCCAGCAGTCCAGTTGCGGGAGTGTCCTACAATGAGCAGTTCTTC
v_gene: TRBV5-4; j_gene: TRBJ2-4; d_gene: NA; abundance: NA; CDR3aa: CASSLESERIAKNIQYF; CDR3nt: TGTGCCAGCAGCTTGGAAAGTGAGAGGATAGCCAAAAACATTCAGTACTTC
v_gene: TRBV18; j_gene: TRBJ1-6; d_gene: NA; abundance: NA; CDR3aa: CASSLQENNSPLHF; CDR3nt: TGTGCCAGCTCACTTCAGGAGAATAATTCACCCCTCCACTTT
v_gene: TRBV7-2; j_gene: TRBJ1-3; d_gene: NA; abundance: NA; CDR3aa: CASSPALTRGNTIYF; CDR3nt: TGTGCCAGCAGCCCCGCGTTGACCCGCGGAAACACCATATATTTT
v_gene: TRBV7-2; j_gene: TRBJ2-5; d_gene: TRBD2; abundance: NA; CDR3aa: CASSAGLAGVYGTQYF; CDR3nt: TGTGCCAGCAGCGCGGGACTAGCGGGAGTTTATGGGACCCAGTACTTC
v_gene: TRBV15; j_gene: TRBJ2-3; d_gene: TRBD2; abundance: once; CDR3aa: CATGSLAGGTDTQYF; CDR3nt: TGTGCCACCGGCAGCCTAGCGGGGGGCACAGATACGCAGTATTTT
v_gene: TRBV19; j_gene: TRBJ2-7; d_gene: NA; abundance: few; CDR3aa: CASSAGFVGSEQYF; CDR3nt: TGTGCCAGTAGTGCCGGGTTTGTTGGGAGCGAGCAGTACTTC
v_gene: TRBV6-5; j_gene: TRBJ2-7; d_gene: NA; abundance: NA; CDR3aa: CASRPGRGVSEQYF; CDR3nt: TGTGCCAGCAGGCCGGGGAGGGGGGTCTCCGAGCAGTACTTC
v_gene: TRBV28; j_gene: TRBJ1-6; d_gene: NA; abundance: few; CDR3aa: CASKGSGSYNSPLHF; CDR3nt: TGTGCCAGCAAAGGAAGTGGGTCCTATAATTCACCCCTCCACTTT
v_gene: TRBV4-2; j_gene: TRBJ2-1; d_gene: NA; abundance: NA; CDR3aa: CASSPDWNAYNEQFF; CDR3nt: TGTGCCAGCAGCCCCGACTGGAATGCCTACAATGAGCAGTTCTTC
v_gene: TRBV12-3/TRBV12-4; j_gene: TRBJ2-3; d_gene: NA; abundance: NA; CDR3aa: CASRDSDTQYF; CDR3nt: TGTGCCAGCAGAGACTCAGATACGCAGTATTTT
v_gene: TRBV27; j_gene: TRBJ1-2; d_gene: NA; abundance: NA; CDR3aa: CASSLGPGVGGYTF; CDR3nt: TGTGCCAGCAGTTTAGGTCCGGGGGTAGGCGGCTACACCTTC
v_gene: TRBV5-1; j_gene: TRBJ2-5; d_gene: TRBD2; abundance: once; CDR3aa: CASSRGLAGVGGETQYF; CDR3nt: TGCGCCAGCAGCCGAGGACTAGCGGGAGTTGGGGGGGAGACCCAGTACTTC
v_gene: TRBV5-1; j_gene: TRBJ2-3; d_gene: NA; abundance: once; CDR3aa: CASSWRFSNRTDTQYF; CDR3nt: TGCGCCAGCAGCTGGAGGTTTAGCAACCGCACAGATACGCAGTATTTT
v_gene: TRBV7-9; j_gene: TRBJ2-3; d_gene: TRBD2; abundance: NA; CDR3aa: CASSQNLAGATDTQYF; CDR3nt: TGTGCCAGCAGCCAGAACCTTGCGGGAGCGACAGATACGCAGTATTTT
v_gene: TRBV13; j_gene: TRBJ2-7; d_gene: TRBD2; abundance: NA; CDR3aa: CASSPSGRHYEQYF; CDR3nt: TGTGCCAGCAGCCCAAGCGGGAGACACTACGAGCAGTACTTC
v_gene: TRBV11-2; j_gene: TRBJ2-7; d_gene: TRBD1; abundance: NA; CDR3aa: CASRRDRASYEQYF; CDR3nt: TGTGCCAGCAGAAGGGACAGGGCATCCTACGAGCAGTACTTC
v_gene: TRBV9; j_gene: TRBJ1-4; d_gene: NA; abundance: NA; CDR3aa: CASSVGPRSTNEKLFF; CDR3nt: TGTGCCAGCAGCGTAGGTCCGAGATCAACTAATGAAAAACTGTTTTTT
v_gene: TRBV29-1; j_gene: TRBJ2-5; d_gene: TRBD1; abundance: NA; CDR3aa: CSVTVGDRGRETQYF; CDR3nt: TGCAGCGTGACTGTCGGGGACAGGGGGAGGGAGACCCAGTACTTC